The following is a T cell receptor (beta chain) sequence with its context. The data were obtained in a study of blood T cell repertoires in COVID-19. The CDR3 has 13 residues. The trim removed 8 bases at V and 9 bases at J, leaving 7 bases unmatched. Germline CDR1 reads MNHEY; CDR2 reads SVGAGI. Assay used: immunoSEQ multiplex PCR; TCRdb lists only in-frame clones, some missing. This sample carries about 120,000 clones, around 89% of them seen once, and the ten largest clones take 19%. The chain joins TRBV6-5 to TRBJ1-6; 7 bases line up with TRBD1. The sequence came from a human donor with acute or convalescent COVID-19. The donor label of this sample is uncertain. Sample: peripheral blood. As DNA, the CDR3 is TGTGCCAGCTTGATCGAGGGGGCTTCACCCCTCCACTTT. It specifies CASLIEGASPLHF.